Each of the 20 T cell receptor beta chains below was sequenced from the same sample in a study of T cell clonality in common variable immunodeficiency. Findings and limits, study-wide: Fewer deletions and N-nucleotide insertions were reportedly seen in common variable immunodeficiency TCR beta sequences.

Their antigens remain unidentified. This table comes from immunoSEQ multiplex PCR, and its TCRdb copy is limited to in-frame clones, with some not included. The repertoire consists of roughly 34,000 clones, none detected only once. Sequenced input: peripheral blood mononuclear cells. These receptors all come from a human donor with common variable immunodeficiency.

This clone was counted ten times or more. The read comes to an end 3 residues before the CDR3 does, leaving the germline J gene to fill in the end. V and J are TRBV7-8 and TRBJ1-2; 7 positions match TRBD1. Germline trimming cut 3 bases from V and 4 bases from J; bases unmatched to any gene: 11. Germline assignment: CDR1 SGHVS and CDR2 FQNEAQ. This CDR3 comprises 16 residues. The DNA read from the CDR3 is TGTGCCAGCAGCTTGGGCCCACAGGGGATCGGCTATGGC. Its protein product is CASSLGPQGIGYG. The full CDR3 reads CASSLGPQGIGYGYTF.

With regard to this clone: The read stops 3 residues short of the end of the CDR3; the missing end is completed from the germline J gene. The V and J genes are TRBV6-2 or TRBV6-3 and TRBJ2-1; 8 bases line up with TRBD2. The CDR3 covers 15 residues. Looked up from germline, CDR1 is MNHEY and CDR2 is SVGEGT. Germline trimming cut 5 bases from V and 4 bases from J; bases unmatched to any gene: 7. CDR3 sequence reads: CASSQTSGYYNEQFF. The covered CDR3 bases are TGTGCCAGCAGTCAAACTAGCGGATATTACAATGAG.

By proportion, this clone is medium-sized (0.01 to 0.1%). The CDR3 end falls 3 residues outside the read, so it is completed with the germline J gene. The V and J genes are TRBV12-5 and TRBJ1-6; weak D call: TRBD1 (6 bases). Germline CDR1 and CDR2: LGHNT and FRNRAP. This CDR3 contains 16 residues. V shed 7 bases and J shed 10 bases, with 23 bases lying between them. The CDR3 loop is CASALPTGLSQSPLHF. CDR3 DNA (partial): TGTGCTAGTGCCCTCCCGACAGGTCTCTCCCAGTCACCC. Full variable domain (remainder filled in from reference TRBV12-5 and TRBJ1-6): DARVTQTPRHKVTEMGQEVTMRCQPILGHNTVFWYRQTMMQGLELLAYFRNRAPLDDSGMPKDRFSAEMPDATLATLKIQPSEPRDSAVYFCASALPTGLSQSPLHFGNGTRLTVT.

A remark on this clone: The read terminates 3 residues before the CDR3 end, so the remaining end is supplied by the germline J gene. V and J are TRBV20-1 and TRBJ1-1; 9 nucleotides line up with TRBD1. The length of the CDR3 is 13 residues. Per the germline V gene, CDR1 is DFQATT and CDR2 is SNEGSKA (reference sequence). J was trimmed by 7 bases and V by 6 bases; bases with no gene match: 9. CDR3 sequence: CSAPTGGSGEAFF. The DNA read from the CDR3 is TGCAGTGCCCCGACAGGGGGTAGCGGTGAA.

With respect to this clone: The sequenced fragment ends 3 residues before the CDR3 boundary, so the rest is inferred from the germline J gene. The J gene is TRBJ2-7, the V gene TRBV7-9; TRBD1 aligns across 7 bases. The CDR3 loop spans 15 amino acids. V shed 3 bases and J 0 bases; nucleotides not matched to a gene: 5. Germline loops: CDR1 SEHNR, CDR2 FQNEAQ (reference sequence). Partial CDR3 DNA: TGTGCCAGCAGCTTCCCGGGACAGAACTCCTACGAG. As protein: CASSFPGQNSYE. The entire CDR3 sequence reads CASSFPGQNSYEQYF.

This clone was seen a handful of times. The read comes to an end 3 residues before the CDR3 does, leaving the germline J gene to fill in the end. This chain joins TRBV30 and TRBJ1-5, with 7 bases identical to TRBD1. The CDR3 runs 15 residues. The V segment lost 5 bases and the J segment 0 bases; nucleotides outside the gene matches: 7. Germline V gene data show CDR1 as GTSNPN and CDR2 as SVGIG (reference sequence). CDR3 sequence reads: CAWARTGPSNQPQHF. The CDR3 bases that were read are TGTGCCTGGGCCCGGACAGGACCTAGCAATCAGCCC.

This clone was counted only a few times. The read gets to within 3 residues of the CDR3 end, and the germline J gene fills in the rest. The V and J genes are TRBV6-2 or TRBV6-3 and TRBJ2-3; TRBD2 agrees at 9 bases. The CDR3 runs to 15 residues. CDR1 is MNHEY and CDR2 is SVGEGT in the germline V gene. V was clipped by 8 bases and J by 1 base; unmatched bases: 7. The sequenced CDR3 bases are TGTGCCAGCTCCGGACTAGCGCCAGGCACAGATACG. This codes for CASSGLAPGTDT. The CDR3, in full, reads CASSGLAPGTDTQYF.

This clone has just a few counts. The sequenced fragment ends 3 residues before the CDR3 boundary, so the rest is inferred from the germline J gene. V gene TRBV20-1 combines with J gene TRBJ2-7; D is possibly TRBD1 (5 bases). Germline V gives CDR1 DFQATT, CDR2 SNEGSKA (reference sequence). V lost 3 bases and J 0 bases, leaving 12 bases between the germline ends. CDR3 length: 14 residues. CDR3 loop: CSASRQSTSYEQYF. The DNA read from the CDR3 is TGCAGTGCTAGTAGACAGTCAACCTCCTACGAG.

A few counts support this clone. The read terminates 3 residues before the CDR3 end, so the remaining end is supplied by the germline J gene. The rearrangement links TRBV6-2 or TRBV6-3 to TRBJ2-7; D is ambiguous. The CDR3 is 15 amino acids. CDR1 and CDR2 from the germline V gene are MNHEY and SVGEGT. The V and J ends lost 0 bases and 1 base respectively, with 10 bases between them. The sequenced part of the CDR3 DNA is TGTGCCAGCAGTTACTCGATGGCCCTTTCCTACGAG. This gives the protein CASSYSMALSYE. The whole CDR3 protein is CASSYSMALSYEQYF.

This clone was seen at least ten times. The read terminates 3 residues ahead of where the CDR3 ends, so the germline J gene completes it. The V and J genes are TRBV7-6 and TRBJ1-6; D not resolved. This CDR3 comprises 15 residues. Germline loops: CDR1 SGHVS, CDR2 FNYEAQ. V lost 3 bases and J lost 0, with 6 bases in between. CDR3 DNA, as far as it was read: TGTGCCAGCAGCTTTGGCAGCTCCTATAATTCACCC. Its translation: CASSFGSSYNSP. The whole CDR3 protein reads CASSFGSSYNSPLHF.

Concerning this clone: The observed sequence ends 3 residues before the CDR3 terminus, with the missing tail filled in from the germline J gene. This chain links TRBV19 with TRBJ2-2, with TRBD2 identical over 12 bases. The V and J ends lost 10 bases and 7 bases, in that order; junction bases with no gene match: 10. From germline, CDR1 is LNHDA and CDR2 SQIVND (reference sequence). The CDR3 has 15 residues. The covered CDR3 bases are TGTGCCACCTTCGGACTAGCGGGACGTCACGGGGAG. This sequence encodes CATFGLAGRHGE. The CDR3 reads in full as CATFGLAGRHGELFF.

This clone was counted only a few times. The observed sequence ends 3 residues before the CDR3 terminus, with the missing tail filled in from the germline J gene. The chain couples TRBV7-6 to TRBJ2-1; 8 bases map to TRBD2. V lost 5 bases, J lost 3 bases, and 6 bases stayed unmatched. There are 15 residues in the CDR3. From germline, CDR1 is SGHVS and CDR2 FNYEAQ. CDR3 sequence reads: CASSQGTRHYNEQFF. Incomplete CDR3 DNA: TGTGCCAGCAGCCAAGGGACTAGGCACTACAATGAG.

This clone has a count of ten or more. The sequence runs out 3 residues before the end of the CDR3; the remainder is reconstructed from the germline J gene. The chain is built from TRBV20-1 and TRBJ2-4; D uncertain. V lost 0 bases, J lost 3 bases, and 18 bases lay in between. The germline V gene encodes CDR1 DFQATT and CDR2 SNEGSKA (reference sequence). The CDR3 is 17 amino acids. This chain's CDR3 is CSARDMFEKLGKNIQYF. CDR3 DNA, as far as it was read: TGCAGTGCTAGAGATATGTTTGAGAAGCTAGGCAAAAACATT.

This clone came up a few times. Sequencing ends 3 residues short of the CDR3 end; the germline J gene provides the rest. The chain joins TRBV11-2 to TRBJ2-7; tentatively, D is TRBD2 (6 bases). The ends were cut back, 7 bases at V and 5 bases at J, with 12 bases in the middle. CDR1 is SGHAT and CDR2 is FQNNGV in the germline V gene. This CDR3 comprises 12 residues. The DNA read from the CDR3 is TGTGCCAGCACAGGAGGAGGGGACGAG. Amino acids: CASTGGGDE. The whole CDR3 sequence reads CASTGGGDEQYF.

This clone was counted a few times. The read comes to an end 3 residues before the CDR3 does, leaving the germline J gene to fill in the end. The chain employs TRBV11-2 and TRBJ2-7; the match to TRBD2 covers 9 bases. The length of the CDR3 is 14 residues. Trimming removed 5 bases from V and 0 bases from J; junction bases left unmatched: 2. Germline lookup yields CDR1 SGHAT and CDR2 FQNNGV. CDR3 sequence reads: CASSRLAASYEQYF. The sequenced part of the CDR3 DNA is TGTGCCAGCAGCCGACTAGCGGCCTCCTACGAG.

This clone was recorded a few times. The CDR3 goes on 3 residues after the read ends, and that part is filled in from the germline J gene. This sequence joins TRBV7-9 and TRBJ1-6; unclear D gene. V gave up 6 bases and J gave up 9 bases, with 18 bases separating them. The CDR3 runs 15 residues. Germline V gene data show CDR1 as SEHNR and CDR2 as FQNEAQ (reference sequence). CDR3 DNA, as far as it was read: TGTGCCAGCAGTTCAGACCGGGGATGGGGTTCACCC. Translated: CASSSDRGWGSP. From start to end, the CDR3 is CASSSDRGWGSPLHF.

This clone was counted a few times. The read stops 3 residues short of the end of the CDR3; the missing end is completed from the germline J gene. The V gene is TRBV7-3, the J gene TRBJ1-5; D is ambiguous. Between the trimmed V and J ends, which lost 6 bases and 9 bases, there was a span of 18 bases. This CDR3 region has 14 residues. Germline V gene data show CDR1 as SGHTA and CDR2 as FQGTGA. Partial CDR3 DNA: TGTGCCAGCAGTGAATGGGCAGGAGTCAGGCCC. Translating gives CASSEWAGVRP. The entire CDR3 protein is CASSEWAGVRPQHF. Using reference TRBV7-3 and TRBJ1-5 for the parts outside the CDR3, the full variable domain is GAGVSQTPSNKVTEKGKYVELRCDPISGHTALYWYRQSLGQGPEFLIYFQGTGAADDSGLPNDRFFAVRPEGSVSTLKIQRTERGDSAVYLCASSEWAGVRPQHFGDGTRLSIL.

This clone was counted many times. The CDR3 goes on 3 residues after the read ends, and that part is filled in from the germline J gene. The chain has TRBV7-2 and TRBJ2-3, with a tentative D call TRBD2 (5 bases). The V and J ends lost 2 bases and 4 bases respectively, with 10 bases between them. This CDR3 has 14 amino acids. Germline CDR1 SGHTA, CDR2 FQGNSA. This CDR3 reads CASSLSAAADTQYF. CDR3 DNA, as far as it was read: TGTGCCAGCAGCTTATCCGCAGCGGCAGATACG.

This clone has just a few counts. Since a far larger clone is one base different, this is likely a read error. The read gets to within 3 residues of the CDR3 end, and the germline J gene fills in the rest. This chain joins TRBV2 and TRBJ1-1, with D maybe TRBD1 (6 bases). The CDR3 is made up of 12 amino acids. Germline lookup yields CDR1 SNHLY and CDR2 FYNNEI. The V gene lost 5 bases and the J gene lost 3 bases, with 7 bases spanning the gap. This CDR3 is CASSTGYTEAFF. Partial CDR3 DNA: TGTGCCAGCAGTACAGGGTACACTGAA.

This clone was picked up many times. Read sequence stops 3 residues before the CDR3 end, and the germline J gene provides the missing end. The gene calls are TRBV5-1 and TRBJ2-3; 7 bases fit TRBD2. The trim removed 2 bases at V and 2 bases at J, leaving 5 bases unmatched. The CDR3 extends over 15 amino acids. CDR1 and CDR2 (germline): SGHRS, YFSETQ. CDR3 in amino acids: CASSLQRGPTDTQYF. The CDR3 bases that were read are TGCGCCAGCAGCTTACAGCGGGGCCCCACAGATACG.